This TCR beta chain was documented in a study of control samples from healthy donors and cancer patients. V lost 5 bases to trimming and J lost 9 bases; unmatched junction nucleotides: 5. The germline CDR1 and CDR2 sequences are SEHNR and FQNEAQ (reference sequence). The CDR3 consists of 14 residues. The assay was immunoSEQ multiplex PCR, and TCRdb's table has in-frame clones only and misses some. The profile covers about 52,000 clones, with 85% to 95% appearing a single time and less than 3% taken by the ten largest. This TCR was sampled from a man aged 30-40 years in good health. V is TRBV7-9 and J is TRBJ2-1, with 12 nucleotides matching TRBD1. The sequencing sample was made of blood. The CDR3 sequence is CASSPGQGAGEQFF. CDR3 DNA: TGTGCCAGCAGCCCGGGACAGGGGGCTGGTGAGCAGTTCTTC. Complete variable domain (other parts from reference TRBV7-9 and TRBJ2-1): DTGVSQNPRHKITKRGQNVTFRCDPISEHNRLYWYRQTLGQGPEFLTYFQNEAQLEKSRLLSDRFSAERPKGSFSTLEIQRTEQGDSAMYLCASSPGQGAGEQFFGPGTRLTVL.